The 7 T cell receptor beta chains presented below share a single source sample, sequenced in a study of blood T cell repertoires in COVID-19 (dated by TCRdb to about 2020). Library construction relied on the immunoSEQ multiplex PCR assay. Here the immuneACCESS table is served through TCRdb, limited to in-frame sequences with V and J called. Missing clones are a known gap in these copies; in checked studies unresolved V genes cover under half, and the rest lacks a known reason. The sample table records 75,000 or so clones; about four fifths of these occur just once. Just over 35% of the sample is held by the ten biggest clonotypes. Specimen: peripheral blood. The receptors were gathered from an older woman with acute or convalescent COVID-19.

The chain combines TRBV19 with TRBJ2-1; 7 bases line up with TRBD1. The CDR3 covers 16 residues. The germline V gene has CDR1 LNHDA and CDR2 SQIVND (reference sequence). V lost 5 bases, J lost 7 bases, and 14 bases stayed unmatched. The CDR3 region is CASSRRGTVRTNEQFF. The CDR3 DNA is TGTGCCAGTAGTCGAAGAGGGACAGTCCGTACGAATGAGCAGTTCTTC.

The chain uses TRBV6-5 and TRBJ1-1, with 7 nucleotides matching TRBD1. Germline V lookup: CDR1 MNHEY, CDR2 SVGAGI. This CDR3 spans 15 amino acids. Trimming removed 5 bases from V and 0 bases from J; junction bases left unmatched: 6. Here the CDR3 DNA reads TGTGCCAGCAGTCAACTTACAGGGGTGAACACTGAAGCTTTCTTT. As protein: CASSQLTGVNTEAFF.

The chain links TRBV19 to TRBJ2-1; TRBD1 matches at 7 bases. CDR3 length: 15 amino acids. V gave up 5 bases and J gave up 2 bases; unmatched junction bases: 6. CDR1 and CDR2 (germline): LNHDA, SQIVND (reference sequence). The CDR3 spells CASSWDSLTYNEQFF. In DNA form, the CDR3 reads TGTGCCAGTAGTTGGGACAGTCTCACCTACAATGAGCAGTTCTTC.

A few counts support this clone. The chain couples TRBV27 to TRBJ1-1; 8 bases line up with TRBD1. From germline, CDR1 is MNHEY and CDR2 SMNVEV (reference sequence). The CDR3 covers 14 residues. V lost 5 bases, J lost 3 bases, and 5 bases stayed unmatched. This CDR3 is CASSRTGRDTEAFF. In DNA form, the CDR3 reads TGTGCCAGCAGTCGGACAGGGCGGGACACTGAAGCTTTCTTT.

CDR3 region: CASSLLANEQFF. In DNA, the CDR3 is TGTGCCAGCAGCCTACTAGCTAATGAGCAGTTCTTC. This chain uses TRBV7-2 with TRBJ2-1, with D possibly matching TRBD2 (6 bases). The CDR3 contains 12 residues. Germline loops: CDR1 SGHTA, CDR2 FQGNSA. Trimming left V 5 bases short and J 7 bases short, with 9 bases between.

The chain recombines TRBV5-5 with TRBJ2-7; no clear D. The CDR3 has 12 residues. The V end was cut by 3 bases, the J end by 3 bases, with 7 bases between. Germline V gene data show CDR1 as SGHKS and CDR2 as YYEKEE (reference sequence). CDR3 nucleotide sequence: TGTGCCAGCAGCTCGAGGAGCTACGAGCAGTACTTC. Its protein is CASSSRSYEQYF. The full variable domain, rest sourced from reference TRBV5-5 and TRBJ2-7, is DAGVTQSPTHLIKTRGQQVTLRCSPISGHKSVSWYQQVLGQGPQFIFQYYEKEERGRGNFPDRFSARQFPNYSSELNVNALLLGDSALYLCASSSRSYEQYFGPGTRLTVT.

The rearrangement links TRBV29-1 to TRBJ2-5, with 11 positions matching TRBD1. V was clipped by 6 bases and J by 4 bases; unmatched bases: 10. CDR1 and CDR2 (germline): SQVTM, ANQGSEA. The CDR3 consists of 15 residues. The DNA for the CDR3 is TGCAGCGTCAGACCCATGGGACAGGGGGGAGAGACCCAGTACTTC. This gives the protein CSVRPMGQGGETQYF.